A single sample is the source of the 25 T cell receptor beta chains below, sequenced in a study of monozygotic twins with inflammatory bowel disease. After re-calling the 5' RACE reads, TCRdb lists one entry per CDR3 protein, DNA absent. This table lists more than 350,000 distinct CDR3 sequences. The sequencing sample was made of blood. All receptors derive from a human donor with ulcerative colitis or Crohn's disease, or a healthy co-twin of an affected twin (not recorded which).

V is TRBV2 and J is TRBJ2-7; TCRdb selects TRBD2, and the lack of DNA leaves this call unchecked. The germline V gene encodes CDR1 SNHLY and CDR2 FYNNEI. CDR3 length: 13 residues. CDR3 residues: CASSVALTYEQYF.

The genes are TRBV24-1 and TRBJ2-2. Germline V lookup: CDR1 KGHDR, CDR2 SFDVKD. The CDR3 has 13 residues. This CDR3 reads CATRNTNTGELFF.

The chain employs TRBV5-1 and TRBJ2-1; TCRdb proposes TRBD1, but this gene call is untestable without DNA. The germline V gene encodes CDR1 SGHRS and CDR2 YFSETQ. The CDR3 runs to 15 residues. This CDR3 reads CASTRDTSSYNEQFF. The full variable domain, completed using reference TRBV5-1 and TRBJ2-1, is KAGVTQTPRYLIKTRGQQVTLSCSPISGHRSVSWYQQTPGQGLQFLFEYFSETQRNKGNFPGRFSGRQFSNSRSEMNVSTLELGDSALYLCASTRDTSSYNEQFFGPGTRLTVL.

The V and J genes are TRBV27 and TRBJ1-1. Germline CDR1 MNHEY, CDR2 SMNVEV (reference sequence). The CDR3 covers 14 residues. CDR3 in amino acids: CASSPWRPNTEAFF.

This chain joins TRBV4-3 and TRBJ2-1; the D call from TCRdb, TRBD2, cannot be confirmed without DNA. CDR3 length: 14 amino acids. Germline V CDR1 and CDR2: LGHNA, YSLEER. CDR3 sequence reads: CASSPGLAGYEQFF.

This chain links TRBV4-1 with TRBJ2-3. The CDR3 covers 14 residues. Germline V gene sequence: CDR1 MGHRA, CDR2 YSYEKL. The CDR3 here is CASSQEYSTDTQYF.

CDR3 sequence reads: CASSLDFVGREAFF. This chain joins TRBV7-2 and TRBJ1-1. The CDR3 loop spans 14 amino acids. The germline CDR1 and CDR2 sequences are SGHTA and FQGNSA.

The chain has TRBV6-1 and TRBJ2-2; TCRdb's D call, TRBD1, is unchecked because there is no DNA. The CDR3 is 15 residues long. Germline lookup yields CDR1 MNHNS and CDR2 SASEGT. CDR3: CASSKGLDGGRELFF.

This chain links TRBV29-1 with TRBJ2-1; TCRdb selects TRBD2, and the lack of DNA leaves this call unchecked. The CDR3 has 13 residues. Germline V gene sequence: CDR1 SQVTM, CDR2 ANQGSEA. The CDR3 spells CSASAGGVREQFF.

V usage is TRBV11-2 and J usage is TRBJ2-2; TCRdb calls TRBD1, which cannot be checked without DNA. The CDR3 spans 18 residues. Germline CDR1 and CDR2: SGHAT and FQNNGV. This CDR3 is CASSRTGTATSLTGELFF.

V is TRBV7-2 and J is TRBJ2-3. The CDR3 spans 13 residues. CDR1 is SGHTA, CDR2 FQGNSA, per germline. CDR3 residues: CASSSEPLYTQYF.

The genes are TRBV19 and TRBJ2-1. The germline gives CDR1 LNHDA, CDR2 SQIVND (reference sequence). This CDR3 has 14 residues. CDR3 residues: CASRASRSYNEQFF.

This chain connects TRBV7-9 to TRBJ2-7. Germline CDR1 SEHNR, CDR2 FQNEAQ (reference sequence). CDR3 length: 14 residues. CDR3 amino acids: CASSLAGRLYEQYF.

The V and J genes are TRBV19 and TRBJ2-1; the D call of TRBD1 rests on TCRdb alone, since no DNA is present to check it. This CDR3 comprises 16 residues. Germline V gives CDR1 LNHDA, CDR2 SQIVND (reference sequence). CDR3 protein: CASSSPDPIPLQLLFF.

The chain has TRBV5-1 and TRBJ1-4; TCRdb selects TRBD1, and the lack of DNA leaves this call unchecked. Germline CDR1 SGHRS, CDR2 YFSETQ. CDR3 size: 13 residues. The CDR3 is CASSARRDEKLFF.

This chain joins TRBV3-1 and TRBJ2-3; TCRdb reports TRBD2, a call that lacks DNA to check it against. This CDR3 comprises 16 residues. Germline CDR1 and CDR2: LGHDT and YNNKEL (reference sequence). This chain's CDR3 is CASSPRLAGAGYTQYF.

The V gene is TRBV10-3, the J gene TRBJ1-6; TCRdb calls TRBD1, which cannot be checked without DNA. The CDR3 length is 14 residues. Germline V gene data show CDR1 as ENHRY and CDR2 as SYGVKD. The CDR3 reads CAISEGGDNSPLHF.

The chain combines TRBV18 with TRBJ2-7. Germline V gene data show CDR1 as KGHSH and CDR2 as LQKENI. The CDR3 runs to 14 residues. CDR3 residues: CASSPGTNRNEQYF.

The chain has TRBV3-1 and TRBJ2-7; TCRdb's assignment of TRBD2 cannot be checked, as there is no DNA. This CDR3 is 13 amino acids long. From germline, CDR1 is LGHDT and CDR2 YNNKEL (reference sequence). The CDR3 sequence is CASSQRGQHEQYF.

This chain uses TRBV13 with TRBJ2-7; TCRdb names TRBD1, which stays unverified in the absence of DNA. This CDR3 is built from 13 residues. Germline V gene sequence: CDR1 PRHDT, CDR2 FYEKMQ (reference sequence). The chain's CDR3 is CASSRGSGYEQYF.

CDR3 protein: CASSSRGTNNEQFF. The gene calls are TRBV12-3 or TRBV12-4 and TRBJ2-1; the D gene TCRdb calls, TRBD1, cannot be checked with no DNA. This CDR3 comprises 14 residues.

The genes are TRBV29-1 and TRBJ2-5; the TCRdb call, TRBD2, lacks DNA for checking. The germline gives CDR1 SQVTM, CDR2 ANQGSEA. CDR3 length: 14 amino acids. The CDR3 sequence is CSVALAGGQETQYF.

This rearrangement joins TRBV7-8 to TRBJ2-3; TCRdb's assignment of TRBD2 cannot be checked, as there is no DNA. The CDR3 totals 13 residues. The germline CDR1 and CDR2 sequences are SGHVS and FQNEAQ. CDR3 sequence: CASQRDGTDTQYF. Complete variable domain (other parts from reference TRBV7-8 and TRBJ2-3): GAGVSQSPRYKVAKRGQDVALRCDPISGHVSLFWYQQALGQGPEFLTYFQNEAQLDKSGLPSDRFFAERPEGSVSTLKIQRTQQEDSAVYLCASQRDGTDTQYFGPGTRLTVL.

The V gene is TRBV20-1, the J gene TRBJ2-7; absent DNA, TCRdb's TRBD1 call cannot be checked. Germline lookup yields CDR1 DFQATT and CDR2 SNEGSKA (reference sequence). This CDR3 is 14 amino acids long. CDR3: CSARGDRGQNEQYF.

This sequence joins TRBV7-9 and TRBJ2-7. Germline CDR1 is SEHNR and CDR2 is FQNEAQ (reference sequence). This CDR3 is built from 13 residues. The CDR3 loop is CASSARSSYEQYF.